The 25 T cell receptor beta chains in this list originate from one sample, sequenced in a study of cytomegalovirus exposure and HLA in healthy donors. The repertoire was sequenced with immunoSEQ multiplex PCR; TCRdb's copy has only in-frame clones and lacks some. The sample holds 50,000 to 80,000 clones; over 85% are singletons and the top ten take about 6%. The sample comprised PBMCs. Every receptor here comes from a young woman in good health and CMV-seropositive.

The genes are TRBV28 and TRBJ2-1; D is undetermined. The CDR3 extends over 15 amino acids. Trimming removed 2 bases from V and 9 bases from J, with 17 bases in between. Germline CDR1 is MDHEN and CDR2 is SYDVKM. The CDR3 DNA sequence: TGTGCCAGCAGTTTAGTTAGCTCCAGTACGACTGAGCAGTTCTTC. Protein product: CASSLVSSSTTEQFF.

The chain has TRBV7-9 and TRBJ2-7; D unclear. Trimming removed 5 bases at V and 4 bases at J, with 12 bases between. Germline-derived CDR1 and CDR2 are SEHNR and FQNEAQ (reference sequence). The CDR3 extends over 13 amino acids. The CDR3 coding sequence is TGTGCCAGCAGCCAATCCGCAGGTTACGAGCAGTACTTC. Amino acids: CASSQSAGYEQYF. Full variable domain (missing parts from reference TRBV7-9 and TRBJ2-7): DTGVSQNPRHKITKRGQNVTFRCDPISEHNRLYWYRQTLGQGPEFLTYFQNEAQLEKSRLLSDRFSAERPKGSFSTLEIQRTEQGDSAMYLCASSQSAGYEQYFGPGTRLTVT.

This chain links TRBV4-1 with TRBJ1-3; 8 bases line up with TRBD1. Per germline, CDR1 MGHRA and CDR2 YSYEKL. The CDR3 is 17 residues long. V dropped 3 bases and J dropped 0; count of bases not matched to a gene: 7. The CDR3 nucleotides read TGCGCCAGCAGCCAGCTGGACAGGGACGACTCTGGAAACACCATATATTTT. Encoded protein: CASSQLDRDDSGNTIYF.

The chain joins TRBV29-1 to TRBJ2-7; 11 nucleotides align to TRBD1. CDR3 length: 14 amino acids. With 7 bases clipped from V and 4 bases from J, the junction kept 9 bases outside the gene matches. Germline-derived CDR1 and CDR2 are SQVTM and ANQGSEA. The CDR3 sequence is CSGGIGTGGYEQYF. CDR3 DNA: TGCAGCGGTGGAATAGGGACAGGGGGATACGAGCAGTACTTC.

CDR3 in DNA: TGTGCCAGCAGTCCCCCCTCCCCACTAGCGGGAGAAACAGATACGCAGTATTTT. Its translation is CASSPPSPLAGETDTQYF. V gene TRBV28 combines with J gene TRBJ2-3; 11 bases line up with TRBD2. The length of the CDR3 is 18 residues. CDR1 and CDR2 from the germline V gene are MDHEN and SYDVKM. With 5 bases clipped from V and 3 bases from J, the junction kept 13 bases outside the gene matches.

The gene calls are TRBV7-8 and TRBJ2-7; 8 bases match TRBD2. The CDR3 is 14 residues long. Germline-derived CDR1 and CDR2 are SGHVS and FQNEAQ. The J segment lost 5 bases and the V segment lost 5 bases, leaving 8 bases of the junction unmatched. CDR3 nucleotides: TGTGCCAGCAGCCATGGGACTAGTCACAACGAGCAGTACTTC. It is translated as CASSHGTSHNEQYF.

V gene TRBV25-1 combines with J gene TRBJ2-5, with TRBD1 matching 7 bases. CDR3 length: 15 amino acids. V dropped 2 bases and J dropped 5; count of bases not matched to a gene: 8. Germline V gives CDR1 MGHDK, CDR2 SYGVNS. The CDR3 DNA follows: TGTGCCAGCAGTGAAGGGCTAGGGGGCACGGAGACCCAGTACTTC. This encodes CASSEGLGGTETQYF. Full variable domain (missing parts from reference TRBV25-1 and TRBJ2-5): EADIYQTPRYLVIGTGKKITLECSQTMGHDKMYWYQQDPGMELHLIHYSYGVNSTEKGDLSSESTVSRIRTEHFPLTLESARPSHTSQYLCASSEGLGGTETQYFGPGTRLLVL.

This sequence joins TRBV19 and TRBJ1-1, with D tentatively TRBD1 (5 bases). There are 15 residues in the CDR3. Trimming removed 6 bases from V and 6 bases from J, with 20 bases in between. Germline CDR1 reads LNHDA; CDR2 reads SQIVND (reference sequence). The CDR3 DNA sequence: TGTGCCAGTAGCACTAACAGGCAGTCCTTGTCTGAAGCTTTCTTT. Translated, it gives CASSTNRQSLSEAFF.

CDR3 region: CASNRGGAISNYGYTF. CDR3 nucleotides: TGTGCCAGCAACCGGGGGGGGGCGATTTCTAACTATGGCTACACCTTC. V gene TRBV11-2 combines with J gene TRBJ1-2, with D possibly being TRBD1 (6 bases). Germline values: CDR1 SGHAT, CDR2 FQNNGV. Trimming cost V 7 bases and J 0 bases, with 18 bases left between them. The CDR3 totals 16 residues.

The chain employs TRBV7-2 and TRBJ1-5; a weak D match, TRBD1 (6 bases). Germline assignment: CDR1 SGHTA and CDR2 FQGNSA. V was pared by 6 bases and J by 4 bases, with 19 bases between. The CDR3 spans 16 residues. The CDR3 is CASRLTGRGVNQPQHF. The CDR3 nucleotides read TGTGCCAGCAGATTAACAGGGAGGGGGGTTAATCAGCCCCAGCATTTT.

The chain combines TRBV5-4 with TRBJ2-1; D possibly corresponds to TRBD2 (7 bases). V lost 3 bases and J 7 bases, leaving 11 bases between the germline ends. In germline, CDR1 is SGHNT, CDR2 YYREEE (reference sequence). The CDR3 has 13 amino acids. CDR3 nucleotide sequence: TGTGCCAGCAGCTGGCGGGGGCAGAATGAGCAGTTCTTC. This codes for CASSWRGQNEQFF.

This clone has only one observation. The chain combines TRBV28 with TRBJ2-2, with 13 nucleotides matching TRBD2. The V segment lost 10 bases and the J segment 6 bases; nucleotides outside the gene matches: 8. The CDR3 is 15 amino acids. Germline CDR1 and CDR2: MDHEN and SYDVKM. For the CDR3, the DNA is TGTGCCATCAAAGGACTAGCGGGAGTGGCCGGGGAGCTGTTTTTT. This translates into CAIKGLAGVAGELFF.

This chain uses TRBV6-1 with TRBJ2-4; weak D call: TRBD1 (6 bases). In germline, CDR1 is MNHNS, CDR2 SASEGT. This CDR3 comprises 14 residues. V gave up 2 bases and J gave up 8 bases, with 13 bases separating them. CDR3 sequence: CASSELGTKDIQYF. The DNA of the CDR3 is TGTGCCAGCAGTGAATTAGGGACAAAGGACATTCAGTACTTC.

V gene TRBV23-1 combines with J gene TRBJ1-5; D ambiguous. TRBV23-1 falls under the ORF class, with uncertain function. Between the trimmed V and J ends, which lost 4 bases and 0 bases, there was a span of 16 bases. CDR3 length: 17 residues. CDR3 loop: CASSPTSGTYSNQPQHF. The CDR3 coding sequence is TGCGCCAGCAGTCCAACATCAGGAACTTATAGCAATCAGCCCCAGCATTTT.

The chain uses TRBV9 and TRBJ2-7, with D perhaps TRBD2 (5 bases). The ends were cut back, 3 bases at V and 2 bases at J, with 12 bases in the middle. Germline values: CDR1 SGDLS, CDR2 YYNGEE. The CDR3 runs to 14 residues. Here the CDR3 reads CASSAGGKTYEQYF. For the CDR3, the DNA is TGTGCCAGCAGCGCTGGAGGAAAAACCTACGAGCAGTACTTC.

The CDR3 sequence is CASSLDSGGADEQFF. CDR3 DNA: TGTGCCAGCAGCTTGGATAGCGGGGGGGCCGATGAGCAGTTCTTC. The chain links TRBV5-4 to TRBJ2-1, with 11 nucleotides matching TRBD2. J gave up 8 bases and V 0 bases, and 4 bases lay outside the gene matches. From germline, CDR1 is SGHNT and CDR2 YYREEE (reference sequence). This CDR3 comprises 15 residues.

This chain connects TRBV7-9 to TRBJ1-1; 7 bases match TRBD1. Trimming removed 7 bases from V and 1 base from J; junction bases left unmatched: 3. CDR1 is SEHNR, CDR2 FQNEAQ, per germline (reference sequence). The CDR3 contains 13 residues. CDR3: CASTRDRNTEAFF. CDR3 nucleotides: TGTGCCAGCACACGGGACAGGAACACTGAAGCTTTCTTT.

V usage is TRBV5-1 and J usage is TRBJ1-4, with TRBD1 as a possible D gene (6 bases). Germline-derived CDR1 and CDR2 are SGHRS and YFSETQ. Trimming removed 2 bases from V and 2 bases from J, with 10 bases in between. The CDR3 has 15 residues. CDR3 coding DNA: TGCGCCAGCAGCTTCGCTACAGGGACTAATGAAAAACTGTTTTTT. Its translation is CASSFATGTNEKLFF.

The chain carries TRBV6-5 and TRBJ2-3; possibly TRBD2 for D (5 bases). The germline gives CDR1 MNHEY, CDR2 SVGAGI. Deletions cut 7 bases from V and 6 bases from J, with 17 bases between. CDR3 length: 14 residues. The CDR3 loop reads CASKAADGFDTQYF. The CDR3 bases are TGTGCCAGCAAGGCAGCGGATGGGTTCGATACGCAGTATTTT.

The CDR3 loop is CASSQGLAGDFFPNEQFF. The CDR3 nucleotides are TGCGCCAGCAGCCAGGGACTAGCGGGGGACTTTTTCCCCAATGAGCAGTTCTTC. This rearrangement joins TRBV4-3 to TRBJ2-1, with 14 bases matching TRBD2. Germline V gene sequence: CDR1 LGHNA, CDR2 YSLEER. There are 18 residues in the CDR3. Unmatched junction bases numbered 10, after V lost 3 bases and J lost 6 bases.

The sample holds one count of this clone. The chain couples TRBV19 to TRBJ2-7; no clear D. The V end lost 0 bases, the J end lost 3 bases, and 6 bases lay between the germline ends. Per germline, CDR1 LNHDA and CDR2 SQIVND (reference sequence). CDR3 length equals 13 residues. CDR3 residues: CASSIESGYEQYF. Here the CDR3 DNA reads TGTGCCAGTAGTATAGAATCCGGCTACGAGCAGTACTTC.

DNA of the CDR3: TGTGCCAGCGGACCCCGTGCTAGCGGAGATACAGATACGCAGTATTTT. This sequence encodes CASGPRASGDTDTQYF. This chain connects TRBV13 to TRBJ2-3, with TRBD2 matching over 7 bases. J lost 3 bases, V lost 8 bases, and 14 bases had no gene match. The CDR3 covers 16 residues. Germline CDR1 and CDR2: PRHDT and FYEKMQ (reference sequence). Using reference TRBV13 and TRBJ2-3 for the parts outside the CDR3, the full variable domain is AAGVIQSPRHLIKEKRETATLKCYPIPRHDTVYWYQQGPGQDPQFLISFYEKMQSDKGSIPDRFSAQQFSDYHSELNMSSLELGDSALYFCASGPRASGDTDTQYFGPGTRLTVL.

V is TRBV6-5 and J is TRBJ1-2; 7 bases fit TRBD1. This CDR3 region has 14 residues. CDR1 and CDR2 (germline): MNHEY, SVGAGI. V was clipped by 4 bases and J by 6 bases; unmatched bases: 8. The CDR3: CASSSPRDSDGYTF. The CDR3 region has the DNA TGTGCCAGCAGTTCGCCCCGGGACAGCGATGGCTACACCTTC.

This chain uses TRBV4-1 with TRBJ1-1, with TRBD1 as a possible D gene (5 bases). The germline V gene encodes CDR1 MGHRA and CDR2 YSYEKL. This CDR3 has 13 residues. The ends were cut back, 3 bases at V and 0 bases at J, with 5 bases in the middle. The CDR3 protein is CASSQTVNTEAFF. The CDR3, as DNA: TGCGCCAGCAGCCAGACAGTGAACACTGAAGCTTTCTTT.

This clone was detected a few times. The V call is TRBV4-3, the J call TRBJ2-2; D remains unclear. This CDR3 region has 15 residues. V lost 4 bases to trimming and J lost 1 base, with 10 bases between them. CDR1 is LGHNA and CDR2 is YSLEER in the germline V gene. The CDR3 here is CASSPSLLNTGELFF. The CDR3 region has the DNA TGCGCCAGCAGCCCCTCCCTTTTGAACACCGGGGAGCTGTTTTTT.